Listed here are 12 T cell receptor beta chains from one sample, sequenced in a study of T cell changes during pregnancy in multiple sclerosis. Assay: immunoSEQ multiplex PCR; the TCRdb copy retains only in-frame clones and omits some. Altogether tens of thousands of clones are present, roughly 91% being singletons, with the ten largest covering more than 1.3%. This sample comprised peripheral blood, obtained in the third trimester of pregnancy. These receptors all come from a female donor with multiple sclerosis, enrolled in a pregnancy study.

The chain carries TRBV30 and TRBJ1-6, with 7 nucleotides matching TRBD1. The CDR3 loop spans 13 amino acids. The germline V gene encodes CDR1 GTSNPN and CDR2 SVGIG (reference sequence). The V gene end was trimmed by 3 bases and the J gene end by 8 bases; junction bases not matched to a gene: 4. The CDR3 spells CAWRQGWHSPLHF. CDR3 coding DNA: TGTGCCTGGAGACAGGGGTGGCATTCACCCCTCCACTTT.

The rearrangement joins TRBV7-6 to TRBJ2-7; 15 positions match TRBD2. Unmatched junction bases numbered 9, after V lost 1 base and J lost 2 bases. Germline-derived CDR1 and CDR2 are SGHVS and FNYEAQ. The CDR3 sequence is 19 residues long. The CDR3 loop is CASSLELPGLAGGPYEQYF. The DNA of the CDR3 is TGTGCCAGCAGCTTAGAGCTACCGGGACTAGCGGGGGGACCCTACGAGCAGTACTTC.

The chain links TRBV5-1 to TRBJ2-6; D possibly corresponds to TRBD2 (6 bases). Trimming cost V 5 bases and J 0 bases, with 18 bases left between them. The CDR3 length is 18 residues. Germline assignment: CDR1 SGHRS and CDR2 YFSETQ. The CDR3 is CASSRRDFLSSGANVLTF. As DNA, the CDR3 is TGCGCCAGCAGTCGCCGGGACTTTTTATCCTCTGGGGCCAACGTCCTGACTTTC.

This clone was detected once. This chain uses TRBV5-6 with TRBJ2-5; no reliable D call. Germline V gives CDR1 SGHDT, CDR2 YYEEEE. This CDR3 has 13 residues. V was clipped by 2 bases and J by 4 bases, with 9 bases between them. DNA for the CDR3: TGTGCCAGCAGCTTTCTAGAAGTAGAGACCCAGTACTTC. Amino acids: CASSFLEVETQYF.

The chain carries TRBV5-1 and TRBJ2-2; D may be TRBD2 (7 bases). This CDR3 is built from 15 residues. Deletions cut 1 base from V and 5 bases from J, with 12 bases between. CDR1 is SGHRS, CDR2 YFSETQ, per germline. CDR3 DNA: TGCGCCAGCAGCTTGTACGGGGGGCAAACCGGGGAGCTGTTTTTT. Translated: CASSLYGGQTGELFF. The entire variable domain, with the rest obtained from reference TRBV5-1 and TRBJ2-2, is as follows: KAGVTQTPRYLIKTRGQQVTLSCSPISGHRSVSWYQQTPGQGLQFLFEYFSETQRNKGNFPGRFSGRQFSNSRSEMNVSTLELGDSALYLCASSLYGGQTGELFFGEGSRLTVL.

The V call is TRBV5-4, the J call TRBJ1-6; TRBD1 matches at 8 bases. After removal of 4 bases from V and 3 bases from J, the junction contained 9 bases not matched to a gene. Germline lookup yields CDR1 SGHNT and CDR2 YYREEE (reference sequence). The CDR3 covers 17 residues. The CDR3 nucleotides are TGTGCCAGCAGCACGCTACAGGGGGTGAGCTATAATTCACCCCTCCACTTT. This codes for CASSTLQGVSYNSPLHF.

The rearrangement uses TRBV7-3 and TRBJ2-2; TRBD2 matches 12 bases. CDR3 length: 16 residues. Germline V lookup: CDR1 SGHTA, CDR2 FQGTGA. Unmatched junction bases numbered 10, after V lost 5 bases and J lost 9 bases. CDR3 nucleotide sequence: TGTGCCAGCAGCCGAACTAGCGGGGGGCCAGGCAGGGAGCTGTTTTTT. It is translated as CASSRTSGGPGRELFF.

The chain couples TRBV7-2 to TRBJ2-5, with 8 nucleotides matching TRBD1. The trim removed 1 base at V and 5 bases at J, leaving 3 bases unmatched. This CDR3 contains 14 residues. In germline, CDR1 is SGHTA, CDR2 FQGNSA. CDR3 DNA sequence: TGTGCCAGCAGCTTAGGCCAGGGGGCTGAGACCCAGTACTTC. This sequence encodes CASSLGQGAETQYF.

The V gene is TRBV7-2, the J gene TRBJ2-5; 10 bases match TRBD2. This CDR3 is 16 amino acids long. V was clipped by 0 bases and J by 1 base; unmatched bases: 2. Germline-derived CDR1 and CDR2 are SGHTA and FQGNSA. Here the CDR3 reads CASSLAASGGQETQYF. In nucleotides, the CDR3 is TGTGCCAGCAGCTTAGCGGCTAGCGGGGGCCAAGAGACCCAGTACTTC.

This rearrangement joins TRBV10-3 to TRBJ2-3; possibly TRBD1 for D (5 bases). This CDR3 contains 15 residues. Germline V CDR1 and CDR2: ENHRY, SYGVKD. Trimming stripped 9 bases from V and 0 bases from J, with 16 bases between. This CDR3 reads CAIGRGGTSTDTQYF. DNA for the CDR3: TGTGCCATAGGTAGGGGTGGAACTAGCACAGATACGCAGTATTTT.

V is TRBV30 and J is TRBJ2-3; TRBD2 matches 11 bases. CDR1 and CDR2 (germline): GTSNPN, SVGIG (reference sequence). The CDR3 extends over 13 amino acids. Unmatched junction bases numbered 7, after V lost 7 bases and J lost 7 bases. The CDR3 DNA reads TGTGCCTCTAGCGGGGGGCTACAGAATACGCAGTATTTT. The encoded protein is CASSGGLQNTQYF.

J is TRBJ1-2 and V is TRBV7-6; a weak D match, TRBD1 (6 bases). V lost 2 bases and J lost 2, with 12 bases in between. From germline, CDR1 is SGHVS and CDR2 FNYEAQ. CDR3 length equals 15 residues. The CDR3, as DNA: TGTGCCAGCAGCTTACGAGCGGGACAAAACTATGGCTACACCTTC. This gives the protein CASSLRAGQNYGYTF.